This T cell receptor beta chain was found in a study of CD8+ T cells in alopecia areata. General study results and limits: Among patients, TCR sharing was less clear than in mice, a difference possibly due in part to HLA diversity in the patient population. While patients received tofacitinib, many expanded lesional clones remained present in scalp and blood. Scalp clonality, along with expanded CD8+ clones among the top 100, was significantly decreased by tofacitinib.

Reverse transcribed after extraction, RNA yielded cDNA as the sequencing template. Profiling relied on immunoSEQ multiplex PCR, and the TCRdb table lists in-frame clones only, not all of them. This repertoire shows approximately 150,000 clones, more than 85% found once; its top ten account for about 13%. The germline gives CDR1 MNHEY, CDR2 SVGAGI. The CDR3 has 16 amino acids. V was pared by 0 bases and J by 5 bases, with 14 bases between. Noted treatment: oral pan-JAK inhibitor, 5-10 mg twice daily. Notes on this clone: What it binds is not known.

This sequence joins TRBV6-5 and TRBJ2-1; D perhaps matches TRBD2 (6 bases). The material was CD8+ T cells sorted from blood, obtained at week 4, from a patient treated with tofacitinib. The clonotype originates from a human donor with alopecia areata. In DNA form, the CDR3 reads TGTGCCAGCAGTTACTCGGTATCAGGGAGGCACAATGAGCAGTTCTTC. Translation: CASSYSVSGRHNEQFF.